The 24 T cell receptor beta chains below were found in one sample sequenced in a study of shared clonotypes between healthy human individuals. The data were produced by immunoSEQ multiplex PCR, yet TCRdb's version contains in-frame clones alone and is incomplete. The sample yields a few million clones, approximately 95% seen once. The sequenced sample consisted of naive CD4+ T cells from PBMCs. Subset meaning: CD45RA+ positively selected. The receptors stem from a man aged 18 to 35 in good health. Some clones in this sample may be carry-over from other donors' samples.

This chain connects TRBV4-3 to TRBJ2-4; perhaps TRBD2 as D (6 bases). The CDR3 covers 20 residues. CDR1 and CDR2 (germline): LGHNA, YSLEER. V lost 3 bases and J lost 3, with 27 bases in between. This chain's CDR3 is CASSQVGTSARGRGKNIQYF. The DNA of the CDR3 is TGCGCCAGCAGCCAGGTGGGGACCTCCGCACGCGGGCGGGGCAAAAACATTCAGTACTTC.

This clone was counted once. The rearrangement links TRBV11-2 to TRBJ1-4; D not certain. Germline loops: CDR1 SGHAT, CDR2 FQNNGV. Trimming stripped 5 bases from V and 10 bases from J, with 14 bases between. CDR3 length: 13 residues. For the CDR3, the DNA is TGTGCCAGCAGCCACCCGGGGTCGGGAAAACTGTTTTTT. Its protein is CASSHPGSGKLFF.

Turning to this clone: Distinct nucleotide sequences in the sample also encode this CDR3. The chain is built from TRBV5-1 and TRBJ2-5; 10 nucleotides agree with TRBD1. The CDR3 has 14 amino acids. From germline, CDR1 is SGHRS and CDR2 YFSETQ. With V trimmed by 0 bases and J by 5 bases, 1 base remained unmatched. The CDR3 nucleotides are TGCGCCAGCAGCTTGGCGGGACAGGGGGAGACCCAGTACTTC. Translation gives CASSLAGQGETQYF.

This chain links TRBV6-5 with TRBJ1-4; D gene unclear. Germline CDR1 MNHEY, CDR2 SVGAGI. The germline V and J ends were trimmed by 2 bases and 8 bases, with 15 bases remaining between them. This CDR3 comprises 15 residues. The chain's CDR3 is CASSYLGRAGEKLFF. CDR3 nucleotides: TGTGCCAGCAGTTACCTTGGTAGGGCAGGCGAAAAACTGTTTTTT.

The rearrangement joins TRBV2 to TRBJ2-6, with a tentative D call TRBD1 (6 bases). The CDR3 has 14 residues. Germline V lookup: CDR1 SNHLY, CDR2 FYNNEI. Trimming took off 7 bases at V and 1 base at J, with 8 bases between the two ends. The CDR3 protein is CASTTGSGANVLTF. The CDR3 nucleotides read TGTGCCAGCACCACAGGGTCTGGGGCCAACGTCCTGACTTTC.

This clone appeared a single time. The genes are TRBV4-2 and TRBJ2-7, with 7 bases lining up with TRBD2. This CDR3 is 16 amino acids long. The germline V gene has CDR1 LGHNA and CDR2 YNFKEQ. J lost 3 bases, V lost 1 base, and 9 bases had no gene match. CDR3 loop: CASSQVSAGDLYEQYF. CDR3 nucleotides: TGTGCCAGCAGCCAAGTTTCTGCGGGGGACCTCTACGAGCAGTACTTC.

Concerning this clone: Other nucleotide sequences from this sample produce the same CDR3. The rearrangement joins TRBV9 to TRBJ2-1; 10 positions match TRBD2. Germline-derived CDR1 and CDR2 are SGDLS and YYNGEE. This CDR3 has 15 residues. J gave up 4 bases and V 2 bases, and 3 bases lay outside the gene matches. CDR3 loop: CASSVGLASYNEQFF. The DNA for the CDR3 is TGTGCCAGCAGCGTGGGACTAGCGAGTTACAATGAGCAGTTCTTC. Filled out from reference TRBV9 and TRBJ2-1, the complete variable domain reads DSGVTQTPKHLITATGQRVTLRCSPRSGDLSVYWYQQSLDQGLQFLIQYYNGEERAKGNILERFSAQQFPDLHSELNLSSLELGDSALYFCASSVGLASYNEQFFGPGTRLTVL.

The chain combines TRBV5-1 with TRBJ2-2, with TRBD2 matching over 7 bases. The CDR3 consists of 16 residues. The J segment lost 4 bases and the V segment lost 1 base, leaving 7 bases of the junction unmatched. CDR1 is SGHRS and CDR2 is YFSETQ in the germline V gene. CDR3 DNA sequence: TGCGCCAGCAGCTTGAGTCGGCTAGCGGCCACCGGGGAGCTGTTTTTT. It yields the protein CASSLSRLAATGELFF.

On this clone: This specimen includes other DNA sequences encoding the same CDR3. The rearrangement uses TRBV5-1 and TRBJ1-4; D call uncertain. The CDR3 runs 14 residues. The germline V and J ends were trimmed by 2 bases and 0 bases, with 5 bases remaining between them. The germline V gene has CDR1 SGHRS and CDR2 YFSETQ. The CDR3 DNA is TGCGCCAGCAGCTTAGGATCAACTAATGAAAAACTGTTTTTT. Translation gives CASSLGSTNEKLFF.

The chain uses TRBV7-2 and TRBJ2-1, with TRBD2 identical over 14 bases. J gave up 11 bases and V 0 bases, and 6 bases lay outside the gene matches. CDR3 length: 16 amino acids. CDR1 and CDR2 (germline): SGHTA, FQGNSA. The CDR3 is CASSLAMGLAGEKQFF. The DNA of the CDR3 is TGTGCCAGCAGCTTAGCTATGGGACTAGCGGGGGAAAAGCAGTTCTTC.

This clone was observed once. The chain joins TRBV25-1 to TRBJ2-1, with 10 positions matching TRBD2. The CDR3 is 17 residues long. Per the germline V gene, CDR1 is MGHDK and CDR2 is SYGVNS. The trim removed 1 base at V and 7 bases at J, leaving 10 bases unmatched. This CDR3 is CASSELKREGMGNEQFF. CDR3 DNA sequence: TGTGCCAGCAGTGAATTAAAGCGGGAGGGGATGGGTAATGAGCAGTTCTTC. The variable domain in full, with the rest retrieved from reference TRBV25-1 and TRBJ2-1, is EADIYQTPRYLVIGTGKKITLECSQTMGHDKMYWYQQDPGMELHLIHYSYGVNSTEKGDLSSESTVSRIRTEHFPLTLESARPSHTSQYLCASSELKREGMGNEQFFGPGTRLTVL.

V is TRBV7-8 and J is TRBJ2-7; 9 bases map to TRBD2. Losses at the gene ends were 4 bases for V and 1 base for J; bases not matched to a gene: 5. CDR1 is SGHVS and CDR2 is FQNEAQ in the germline V gene. The CDR3 length is 15 residues. The CDR3 region has the DNA TGTGCCAGCAGCTCCCGGCGGGAGGGTTCCTACGAGCAGTACTTC. It specifies CASSSRREGSYEQYF.

This chain connects TRBV28 to TRBJ2-3; D is possibly TRBD2 (6 bases). The germline gives CDR1 MDHEN, CDR2 SYDVKM. V lost 7 bases, J lost 1 base, and 15 bases lay in between. The CDR3 consists of 15 residues. CDR3 protein: CASIPAGGGTDTQYF. CDR3 in DNA: TGTGCCAGCATCCCGGCCGGGGGAGGCACAGATACGCAGTATTTT.

The V and J genes are TRBV5-1 and TRBJ1-3; a possible D gene is TRBD1 (6 bases). This CDR3 contains 18 residues. Trimming removed 1 base at V and 0 bases at J, with 17 bases between. Germline assignment: CDR1 SGHRS and CDR2 YFSETQ. CDR3 amino acids: CASSLSLPGAGSGNTIYF. CDR3 coding DNA: TGCGCCAGCAGCTTGTCGTTGCCAGGGGCAGGCTCTGGAAACACCATATATTTT.

The genes are TRBV4-3 and TRBJ2-6, with 8 positions matching TRBD1. In germline, CDR1 is LGHNA, CDR2 YSLEER. This CDR3 is built from 16 residues. The J segment lost 2 bases and the V segment lost 4 bases, leaving 4 bases of the junction unmatched. The CDR3 loop reads CASSLRQGTGANVLTF. The CDR3 DNA reads TGCGCCAGCAGCCTTAGACAGGGGACTGGGGCCAACGTCCTGACTTTC.

This rearrangement joins TRBV28 to TRBJ2-5, with D unclear. The germline V gene has CDR1 MDHEN and CDR2 SYDVKM. V shed 6 bases and J shed 0 bases, with 2 bases lying between them. The CDR3 totals 11 residues. The DNA for the CDR3 is TGTGCCAGCAGAAACCAAGAGACCCAGTACTTC. Amino acid sequence: CASRNQETQYF.

This clone was observed a few times. V and J are TRBV28 and TRBJ1-1; tentative D call: TRBD1 (5 bases). Germline V gives CDR1 MDHEN, CDR2 SYDVKM. The germline V and J ends were trimmed by 4 bases and 11 bases, with 14 bases remaining between them. This CDR3 has 12 amino acids. The CDR3 protein is CASSWGILKAFF. The CDR3 DNA sequence: TGTGCCAGCAGTTGGGGGATTCTGAAGGCTTTCTTT.

The rearrangement links TRBV9 to TRBJ1-3, with a weak D call TRBD1 (5 bases). The CDR3 length is 16 residues. Germline CDR1 is SGDLS and CDR2 is YYNGEE. Trimming shortened V by 3 bases and J by 0 bases, and 13 bases separated the two germline ends. The CDR3 region is CASSAQGLDSGNTIYF. CDR3 bases: TGTGCCAGCAGCGCCCAGGGACTGGACTCTGGAAACACCATATATTTT.

This chain uses TRBV6-6 with TRBJ2-1; 8 nucleotides agree with TRBD2. The J segment lost 8 bases and the V segment lost 6 bases, leaving 12 bases of the junction unmatched. Per germline, CDR1 MNHNY and CDR2 SVGAGI (reference sequence). The CDR3 has 15 amino acids. CDR3 nucleotides: TGTGCCAGCAGCGATCGGGGGGGTTTAATCGATGAGCAGTTCTTC. This gives the protein CASSDRGGLIDEQFF.

The rearrangement joins TRBV11-2 to TRBJ1-4; tentative D call: TRBD1 (5 bases). Germline V gene sequence: CDR1 SGHAT, CDR2 FQNNGV. The CDR3 covers 16 residues. With 5 bases removed from V and 1 base from J, the gap between germline ends came to 14 bases. The CDR3 reads CASSSDRARTNEKLFF. The CDR3 DNA reads as TGTGCCAGCAGCAGCGACAGAGCTCGAACTAATGAAAAACTGTTTTTT.

CDR3 residues: CASSELGGTDSSTDTQYF. The DNA of the CDR3 is TGCGCCAGCAGTGAATTGGGGGGAACGGACTCTAGCACAGATACGCAGTATTTT. This chain connects TRBV10-1 to TRBJ2-3; D may be TRBD2 (6 bases). Trimming stripped 3 bases from V and 0 bases from J, with 19 bases between. Germline CDR1 reads WNHNN; CDR2 reads SYGVQD (reference sequence). This CDR3 is built from 18 residues.

The chain couples TRBV28 to TRBJ2-2, with D possibly called TRBD1 or TRBD2 (5 bases each). Per germline, CDR1 MDHEN and CDR2 SYDVKM. The CDR3 covers 15 residues. The germline V and J ends were trimmed by 7 bases and 3 bases, with 15 bases remaining between them. CDR3 loop: CASTSPREHTGELFF. For the CDR3, the DNA is TGTGCCAGCACCTCACCCAGGGAGCACACCGGGGAGCTGTTTTTT.

The chain carries TRBV4-1 and TRBJ2-7; no firm D call. Trimming pared 1 base from V and 6 bases from J, leaving 13 bases between. The CDR3 contains 14 residues. Germline V CDR1 and CDR2: MGHRA, YSYEKL. For the CDR3, the DNA is TGCGCCAGCAGCCAAGGGCTAGATTGGGGCGAGCAGTACTTC. Amino acids: CASSQGLDWGEQYF.

J is TRBJ1-2 and V is TRBV30; TRBD1 is a possible D gene (6 bases). Germline V lookup: CDR1 GTSNPN, CDR2 SVGIG (reference sequence). The CDR3 is made up of 16 amino acids. Trimming pared 4 bases from V and 3 bases from J, leaving 21 bases between. This CDR3 is CAWISRSARGHYGYTF. The CDR3 DNA follows: TGTGCCTGGATTTCTCGTTCGGCCCGGGGGCACTATGGCTACACCTTC.